The present entry profiles one T cell receptor (beta chain) with its context. Its antigen is not identified. Germline V lookup: CDR1 SGHDT, CDR2 YYEEEE. Trimming stripped 2 bases from V and 1 base from J, with 8 bases between. The CDR3 totals 14 residues. The sample belongs to a study of T-cell memory formation after mild COVID-19. Study-wide points: Detection of some responders pre-infection suggested pre-existing cross-reactive memory T cells participated.

One entry per CDR3 protein, called by TCRdb with MiXCR from the 5' RACE reads. This sample has around 300,000 distinct CDR3 sequences, with more than 13% found just once. The TCR comes from a man between 18 and 29 years old who had mild COVID-19 (a few samples of this study predate the infection). Cell type and time point are not known. The sequenced material came from PBMCs or a T cell subset sorted from them (not recorded which). The chain recombines TRBV5-6 with TRBJ2-3, with D possibly TRBD1 on 5 matching bases. The CDR3 DNA is TGTGCCAGCAGCTTCACAGGACGCACAGATACGCAGTATTTT. Translated: CASSFTGRTDTQYF.